The clone carrying this T cell receptor beta chain occurred many times. Arm-PCR of CDR3 regions and iRepertoire HTBI primers were used to build TCR beta libraries. From the multiplex PCR reads, TCRdb called clonotypes with MiXCR, one entry per CDR3 protein. The data hold 300,000 to 350,000 distinct CDR3 sequences, with roughly a fifth observed a single time. The time point here: persistent/refractory GD, antithyroid drugs over 5 years with positive TRAb. The TCR library was made from RNA that had been extracted from PBMCs in TRIzol. Graves' disease diagnoses used American Thyroid Association guidelines. The CDR3 is made up of 16 amino acids. Trimming removed 8 bases from V and 3 bases from J; junction bases left unmatched: 10. Germline loops: CDR1 SNHLY, CDR2 FYNNEI. This sample was included in a study of regulatory T cells in long-lasting Graves disease. Study information: Over 5 years of antithyroid drugs with positive TSH receptor antibodies was taken to mean persistent Graves' disease.

V and J are TRBV2 and TRBJ2-7; 13 bases match TRBD2. This sequence was found in a female donor with Graves disease. The specimen was peripheral blood mononuclear cells (PBMCs), collected when the disease was refractory, from a patient treated with antithyroid drugs. In DNA form, the CDR3 reads TGTGCCAGCTTATGGACTAGCGGGAGTAGTATCTACGAGCAGTACTTC. It yields the protein CASLWTSGSSIYEQYF.